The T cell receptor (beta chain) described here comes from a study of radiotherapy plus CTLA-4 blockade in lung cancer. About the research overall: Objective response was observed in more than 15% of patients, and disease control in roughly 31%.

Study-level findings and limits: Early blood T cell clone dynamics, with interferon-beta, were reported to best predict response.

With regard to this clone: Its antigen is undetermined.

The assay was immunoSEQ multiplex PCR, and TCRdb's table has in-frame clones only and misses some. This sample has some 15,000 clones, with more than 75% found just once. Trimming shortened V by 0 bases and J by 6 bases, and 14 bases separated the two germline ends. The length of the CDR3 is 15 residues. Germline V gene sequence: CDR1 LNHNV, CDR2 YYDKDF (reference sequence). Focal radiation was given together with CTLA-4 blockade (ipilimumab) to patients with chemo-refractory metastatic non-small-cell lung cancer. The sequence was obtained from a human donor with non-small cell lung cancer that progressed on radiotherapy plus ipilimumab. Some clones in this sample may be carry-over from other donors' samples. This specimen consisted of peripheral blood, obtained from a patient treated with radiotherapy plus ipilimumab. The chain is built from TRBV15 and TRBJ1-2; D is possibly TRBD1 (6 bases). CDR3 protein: CATSRDIGGRDGYTF. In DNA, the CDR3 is TGTGCCACCAGCAGAGATATAGGGGGTAGAGATGGCTACACCTTC.